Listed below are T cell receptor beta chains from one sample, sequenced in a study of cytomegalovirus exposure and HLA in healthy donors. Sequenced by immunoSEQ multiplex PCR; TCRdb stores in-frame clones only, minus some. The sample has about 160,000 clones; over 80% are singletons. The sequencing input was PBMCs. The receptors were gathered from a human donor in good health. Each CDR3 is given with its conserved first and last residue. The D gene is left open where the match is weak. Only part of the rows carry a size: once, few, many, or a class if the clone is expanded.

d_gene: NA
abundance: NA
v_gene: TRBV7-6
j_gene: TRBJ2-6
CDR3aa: CASSLETGSGANVLTF
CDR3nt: TGTGCCAGCAGCTTAGAGACAGGCTCTGGGGCCAACGTCCTGACTTTC

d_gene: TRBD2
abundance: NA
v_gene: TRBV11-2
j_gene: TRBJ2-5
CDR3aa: CASSLELAGVETQYF
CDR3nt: TGTGCCAGCAGCTTAGAACTAGCGGGAGTGGAGACCCAGTACTTC

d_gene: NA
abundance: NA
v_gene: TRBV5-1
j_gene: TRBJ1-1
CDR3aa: CASSLTGTPEAFF
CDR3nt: TGCGCCAGCAGCCTGACCGGGACACCCGAAGCTTTCTTT

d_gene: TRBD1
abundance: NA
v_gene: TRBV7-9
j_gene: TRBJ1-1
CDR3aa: CASSSWTGGNRNTEAFF
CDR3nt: TGTGCCAGCAGCTCATGGACAGGCGGGAATCGGAACACTGAAGCTTTCTTT

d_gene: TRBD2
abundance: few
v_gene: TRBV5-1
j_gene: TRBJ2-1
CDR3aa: CASSLGEGLANEQFF
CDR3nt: TGCGCCAGCAGCTTGGGGGAGGGCCTAGCAAATGAGCAGTTCTTC

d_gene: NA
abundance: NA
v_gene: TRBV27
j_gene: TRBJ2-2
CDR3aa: CASSLSYRGGTGELFF
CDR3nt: TGTGCCAGCAGTTTATCTTACAGGGGAGGAACCGGGGAGCTGTTTTTT

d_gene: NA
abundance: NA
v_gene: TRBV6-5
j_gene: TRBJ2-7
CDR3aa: CASSYSMTAYEQYF
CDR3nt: TGTGCCAGCAGTTACTCGATGACAGCCTACGAGCAGTACTTC

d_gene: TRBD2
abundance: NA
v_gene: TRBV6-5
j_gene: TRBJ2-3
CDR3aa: CASSYSAGSSDTQYF
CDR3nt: TGTGCCAGCAGTTACTCAGCGGGGTCTTCGGATACGCAGTATTTT

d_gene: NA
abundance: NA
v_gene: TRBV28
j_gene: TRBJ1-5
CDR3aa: CASSQTRPQHF
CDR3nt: TGTGCCAGCAGCCAAACGAGGCCCCAGCATTTT

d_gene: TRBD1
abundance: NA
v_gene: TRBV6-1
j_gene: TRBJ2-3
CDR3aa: CASKRTGSTDTQYF
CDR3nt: TGTGCCAGCAAAAGGACAGGGAGCACAGATACGCAGTATTTT

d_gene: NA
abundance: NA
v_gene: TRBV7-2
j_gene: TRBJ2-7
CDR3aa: CASSLDRASYEQYF
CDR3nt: TGTGCCAGCAGCTTAGATCGAGCCTCCTACGAGCAGTACTTC

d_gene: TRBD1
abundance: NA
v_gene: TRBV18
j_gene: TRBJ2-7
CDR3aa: CASSPRKSTGEEQYF
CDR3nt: TGTGCCAGCTCACCACGTAAGAGCACAGGGGAGGAGCAGTACTTC

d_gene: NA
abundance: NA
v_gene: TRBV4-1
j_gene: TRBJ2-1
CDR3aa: CASSHPVYNEQFF
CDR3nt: TGCGCCAGCAGCCACCCAGTGTACAATGAGCAGTTCTTC

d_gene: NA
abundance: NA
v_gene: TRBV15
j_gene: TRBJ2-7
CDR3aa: CATSIGRGQLNYEQYF
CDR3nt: TGTGCCACCAGCATCGGGAGGGGACAGCTTAACTACGAGCAGTACTTC

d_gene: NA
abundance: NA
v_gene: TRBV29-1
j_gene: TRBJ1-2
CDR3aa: CSGLRATYGYTF
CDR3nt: TGCAGCGGCCTCAGGGCGACCTATGGCTACACCTTC

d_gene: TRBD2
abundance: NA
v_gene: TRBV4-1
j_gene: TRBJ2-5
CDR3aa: CASSQEVAGGETQYF
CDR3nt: TGCGCCAGCAGCCAAGAGGTAGCGGGGGGCGAGACCCAGTACTTC

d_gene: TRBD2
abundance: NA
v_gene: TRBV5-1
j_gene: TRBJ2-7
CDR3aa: CASSLEAGSKYF
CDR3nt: TGCGCCAGCAGCTTAGAAGCGGGGTCTAAGTACTTC

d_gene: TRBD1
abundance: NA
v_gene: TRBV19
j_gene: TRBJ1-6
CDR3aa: CASSSGPGQWNSPLHF
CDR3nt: TGTGCCAGTAGTTCTGGACCGGGACAGTGGAATTCACCCCTCCACTTT

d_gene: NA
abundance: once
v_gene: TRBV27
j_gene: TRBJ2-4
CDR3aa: CASSSLVGAVAKNIQYF
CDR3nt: TGTGCCAGCAGTTCTTTGGTGGGGGCGGTAGCCAAAAACATTCAGTACTTC

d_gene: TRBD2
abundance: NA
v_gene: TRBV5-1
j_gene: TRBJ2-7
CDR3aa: CASSLAGGDEQYF
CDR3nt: TGCGCCAGCAGCTTGGCCGGGGGGGACGAGCAGTACTTC

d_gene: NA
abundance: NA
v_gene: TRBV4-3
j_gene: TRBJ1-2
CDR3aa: CASSQAWTAGGYTF
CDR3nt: TGCGCCAGCAGCCAAGCTTGGACTGCGGGAGGCTACACCTTC